The 9 T cell receptor beta chains reported below all come from one sample, sequenced in a study of blood T cell repertoires in COVID-19. The method was immunoSEQ multiplex PCR; TCRdb's version includes in-frame clones alone and lacks a portion of them. This sample yields around 100,000 clones, of which around 92% are seen a single time; 3.5% belongs to the top ten. Sequencing used peripheral blood. Receptors originate from a woman aged 55 to 70 with acute or convalescent COVID-19.

DNA for the CDR3: TGTGCCTGGAGCGGGGGGCTGGTTGAAAAACTGTTTTTT. Translating it yields CAWSGGLVEKLFF. This chain uses TRBV30 with TRBJ1-4; perhaps TRBD1 as D (6 bases). The V and J ends lost 3 bases and 7 bases respectively, with 12 bases between them. Per the germline V gene, CDR1 is GTSNPN and CDR2 is SVGIG (reference sequence). The CDR3 consists of 13 residues.

The chain recombines TRBV6-5 with TRBJ1-1; 8 bases line up with TRBD1. From germline, CDR1 is MNHEY and CDR2 SVGAGI. The CDR3 runs 14 residues. V shed 8 bases and J 2 bases; nucleotides not matched to a gene: 7. DNA of the CDR3: TGTGCCAGCGAGCCGGGACAGGCAAACACTGAAGCTTTCTTT. Protein sequence: CASEPGQANTEAFF.

The V and J genes are TRBV13 and TRBJ1-6; D gene unclear. Germline V gene sequence: CDR1 PRHDT, CDR2 FYEKMQ (reference sequence). Deletions cut 8 bases from V and 7 bases from J, with 18 bases between. This CDR3 spans 15 amino acids. CDR3 region: CASRGTEEFNSPLHF. In DNA, the CDR3 is TGTGCCAGCCGCGGAACGGAGGAATTCAATTCACCCCTCCACTTT.

The rearrangement uses TRBV30 and TRBJ1-5, with 11 bases matching TRBD1. V dropped 6 bases and J dropped 6; count of bases not matched to a gene: 10. CDR3 length: 15 amino acids. Per the germline V gene, CDR1 is GTSNPN and CDR2 is SVGIG (reference sequence). This CDR3 reads CACPGSGQGGQPQHF. The CDR3, as DNA: TGTGCCTGCCCAGGTTCGGGACAGGGGGGTCAGCCCCAGCATTTT.

The chain joins TRBV5-1 to TRBJ1-1; D gene uncertain. V dropped 3 bases and J dropped 3 bases, with 12 bases sitting between them. The germline V gene encodes CDR1 SGHRS and CDR2 YFSETQ. This CDR3 has 14 residues. The CDR3 spells CASSWRAGDTEAFF. In DNA, the CDR3 is TGCGCCAGCAGCTGGCGGGCAGGTGACACTGAAGCTTTCTTT.

The V call is TRBV28, the J call TRBJ1-6; D not resolved. The CDR3 has 16 residues. The ends were cut back, 3 bases at V and 3 bases at J, with 12 bases in the middle. Germline lookup yields CDR1 MDHEN and CDR2 SYDVKM. As DNA, the CDR3 is TGTGCCAGCAGTTTTATTGGGCTTAACTATAATTCACCCCTCCACTTT. It specifies CASSFIGLNYNSPLHF.

The V gene is TRBV18, the J gene TRBJ2-7; D call uncertain. Looked up from germline, CDR1 is KGHSH and CDR2 is LQKENI. The CDR3 length is 11 residues. The V and J ends lost 5 bases and 3 bases respectively, with 5 bases between them. Here the CDR3 reads CASSSNYEQYF. As DNA, the CDR3 is TGTGCCAGCTCATCAAACTACGAGCAGTACTTC.

V is TRBV19 and J is TRBJ1-3; D uncertain. V dropped 7 bases and J dropped 4 bases, with 23 bases sitting between them. Germline V CDR1 and CDR2: LNHDA, SQIVND (reference sequence). CDR3 length: 17 amino acids. As DNA, the CDR3 is TGTGCCAGTACGGAGACGGGAGGGCTGAGGATAGGAAACACCATATATTTT. It translates to CASTETGGLRIGNTIYF.

The chain couples TRBV28 to TRBJ2-3; 8 nucleotides align to TRBD1. J was trimmed by 3 bases and V by 2 bases; bases with no gene match: 4. CDR3 length: 15 residues. CDR1 is MDHEN, CDR2 SYDVKM, per germline. The CDR3 sequence: CASSLLDRVTDTQYF. As DNA, the CDR3 is TGTGCCAGCAGTTTACTGGACAGGGTTACAGATACGCAGTATTTT.